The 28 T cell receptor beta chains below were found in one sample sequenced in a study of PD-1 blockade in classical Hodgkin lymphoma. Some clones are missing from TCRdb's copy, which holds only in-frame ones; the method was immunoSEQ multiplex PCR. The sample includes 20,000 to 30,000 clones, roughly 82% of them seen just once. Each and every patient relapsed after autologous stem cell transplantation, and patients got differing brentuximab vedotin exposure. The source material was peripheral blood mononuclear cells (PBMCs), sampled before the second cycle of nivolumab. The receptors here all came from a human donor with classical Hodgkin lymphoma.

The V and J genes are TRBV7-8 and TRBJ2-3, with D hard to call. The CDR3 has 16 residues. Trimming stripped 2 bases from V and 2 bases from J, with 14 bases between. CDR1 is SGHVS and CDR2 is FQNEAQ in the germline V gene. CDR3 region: CASSLSLFSYTDTQYF. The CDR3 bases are TGTGCCAGCAGCTTATCTCTCTTCTCATACACAGATACGCAGTATTTT.

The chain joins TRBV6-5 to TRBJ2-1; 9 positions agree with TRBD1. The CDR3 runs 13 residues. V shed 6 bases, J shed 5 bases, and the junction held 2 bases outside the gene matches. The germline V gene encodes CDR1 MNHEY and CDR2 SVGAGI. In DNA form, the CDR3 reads TGTGCCAGCAGCCGGGACAGGGACAATGAGCAGTTCTTC. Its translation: CASSRDRDNEQFF.

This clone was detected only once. CDR3 in DNA: TGTGCCAGCAGCCTCCGAGGAGCGTGGGATGAGCAGTTCTTC. Encoded protein: CASSLRGAWDEQFF. This chain joins TRBV6-6 and TRBJ2-1; no firm D call. This CDR3 comprises 14 residues. The germline V gene encodes CDR1 MNHNY and CDR2 SVGAGI (reference sequence). V was cut by 6 bases and J by 8 bases, with 17 bases left in between.

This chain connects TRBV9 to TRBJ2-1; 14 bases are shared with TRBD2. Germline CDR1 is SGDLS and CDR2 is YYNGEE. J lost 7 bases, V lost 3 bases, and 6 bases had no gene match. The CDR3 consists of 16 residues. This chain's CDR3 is CASSERTSGGYNEQFF. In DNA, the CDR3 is TGTGCCAGCAGCGAGAGGACTAGCGGGGGGTATAATGAGCAGTTCTTC. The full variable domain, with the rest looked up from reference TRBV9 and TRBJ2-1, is DSGVTQTPKHLITATGQRVTLRCSPRSGDLSVYWYQQSLDQGLQFLIQYYNGEERAKGNILERFSAQQFPDLHSELNLSSLELGDSALYFCASSERTSGGYNEQFFGPGTRLTVL.

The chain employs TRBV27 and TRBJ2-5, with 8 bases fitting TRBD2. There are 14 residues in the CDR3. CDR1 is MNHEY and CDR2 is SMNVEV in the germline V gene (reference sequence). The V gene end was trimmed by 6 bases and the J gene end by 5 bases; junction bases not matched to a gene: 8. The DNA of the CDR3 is TGTGCCAGCAGAAGGGTAGCGGGATTGGAGACCCAGTACTTC. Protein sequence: CASRRVAGLETQYF.

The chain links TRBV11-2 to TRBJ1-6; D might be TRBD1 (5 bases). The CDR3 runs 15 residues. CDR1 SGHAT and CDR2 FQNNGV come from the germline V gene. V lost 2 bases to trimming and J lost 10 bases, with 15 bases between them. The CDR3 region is CASSLNTGGRSPLHF. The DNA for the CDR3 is TGTGCCAGCAGCTTAAATACAGGAGGTCGGTCACCCCTCCACTTT. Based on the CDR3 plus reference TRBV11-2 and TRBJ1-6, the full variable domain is EAGVAQSPRYKIIEKRQSVAFWCNPISGHATLYWYQQILGQGPKLLIQFQNNGVVDDSQLPKDRFSAERLKGVDSTLKIQPAKLEDSAVYLCASSLNTGGRSPLHFGNGTRLTVT.

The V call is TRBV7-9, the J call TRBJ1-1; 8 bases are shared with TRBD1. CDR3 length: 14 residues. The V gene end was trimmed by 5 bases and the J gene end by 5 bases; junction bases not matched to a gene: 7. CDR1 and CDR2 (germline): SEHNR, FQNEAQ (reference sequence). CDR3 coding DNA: TGTGCCAGCAGCCCGCAGGGGGCCCTAACTGAAGCTTTCTTT. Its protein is CASSPQGALTEAFF. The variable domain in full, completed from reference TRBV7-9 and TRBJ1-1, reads DTGVSQNPRHKITKRGQNVTFRCDPISEHNRLYWYRQTLGQGPEFLTYFQNEAQLEKSRLLSDRFSAERPKGSFSTLEIQRTEQGDSAMYLCASSPQGALTEAFFGQGTRLTVV.

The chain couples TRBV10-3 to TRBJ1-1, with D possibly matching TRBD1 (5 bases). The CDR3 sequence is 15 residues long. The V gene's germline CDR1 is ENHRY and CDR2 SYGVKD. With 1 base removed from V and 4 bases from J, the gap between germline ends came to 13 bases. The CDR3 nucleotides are TGTGCCATCAGTGAGTTCCCGACAGATTCCACTGAAGCTTTCTTT. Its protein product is CAISEFPTDSTEAFF.

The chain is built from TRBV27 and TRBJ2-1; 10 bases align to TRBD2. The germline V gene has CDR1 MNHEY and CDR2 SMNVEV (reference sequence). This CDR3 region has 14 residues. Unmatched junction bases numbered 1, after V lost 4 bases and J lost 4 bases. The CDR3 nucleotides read TGTGCCAGCAGTTGGACTAGCGGTTACAATGAGCAGTTCTTC. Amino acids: CASSWTSGYNEQFF.

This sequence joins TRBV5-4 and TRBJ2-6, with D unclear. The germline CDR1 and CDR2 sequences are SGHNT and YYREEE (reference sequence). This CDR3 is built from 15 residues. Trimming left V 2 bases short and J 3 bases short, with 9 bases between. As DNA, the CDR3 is TGTGCCAGCAGCTTAGAAGTAAGTGGGGCCAACGTCCTGACTTTC. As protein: CASSLEVSGANVLTF.

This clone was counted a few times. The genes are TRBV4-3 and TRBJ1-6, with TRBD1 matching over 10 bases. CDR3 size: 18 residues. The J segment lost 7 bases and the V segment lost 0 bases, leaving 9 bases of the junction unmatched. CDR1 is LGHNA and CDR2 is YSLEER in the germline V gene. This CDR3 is CASSQEMTGGFDNSPLHF. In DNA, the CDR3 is TGCGCCAGCAGCCAAGAGATGACAGGGGGCTTTGACAATTCACCCCTCCACTTT.

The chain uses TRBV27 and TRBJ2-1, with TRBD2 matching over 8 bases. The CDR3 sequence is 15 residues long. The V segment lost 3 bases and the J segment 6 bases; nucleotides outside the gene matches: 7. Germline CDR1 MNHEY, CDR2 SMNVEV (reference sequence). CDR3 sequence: CASSFLAGIPNEQFF. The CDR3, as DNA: TGTGCCAGCAGTTTCCTAGCGGGCATTCCCAATGAGCAGTTCTTC.

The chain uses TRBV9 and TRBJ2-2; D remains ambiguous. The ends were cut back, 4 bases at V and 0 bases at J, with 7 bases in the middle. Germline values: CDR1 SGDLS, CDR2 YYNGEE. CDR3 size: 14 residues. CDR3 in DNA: TGTGCCAGCAGCCCCCATCCGAACACCGGGGAGCTGTTTTTT. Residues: CASSPHPNTGELFF.

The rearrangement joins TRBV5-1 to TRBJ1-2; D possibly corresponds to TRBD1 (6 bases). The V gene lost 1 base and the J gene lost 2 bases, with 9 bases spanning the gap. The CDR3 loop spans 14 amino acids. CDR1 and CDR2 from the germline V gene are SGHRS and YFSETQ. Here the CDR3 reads CASSLTGNNYGYTF. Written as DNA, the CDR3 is TGCGCCAGCAGCTTGACAGGGAACAACTATGGCTACACCTTC.

CDR3 in amino acids: CASSAGTGSHSHQPQHF. The CDR3 nucleotides read TGTGCCAGTAGCGCGGGGACAGGGAGCCATTCTCATCAGCCCCAGCATTTT. V gene TRBV19 combines with J gene TRBJ1-5, with 9 bases that match TRBD1. The CDR3 loop spans 17 amino acids. The germline V gene encodes CDR1 LNHDA and CDR2 SQIVND (reference sequence). With V trimmed by 6 bases and J by 5 bases, 14 bases remained unmatched.

CDR3 in amino acids: CASSEGTGGSYEQYF. The CDR3 bases are TGTGCCAGCAGTGAAGGGACAGGGGGCTCCTACGAGCAGTACTTC. The V and J genes are TRBV6-1 and TRBJ2-7; 10 nucleotides line up with TRBD1. The V segment lost 1 base and the J segment 0 bases; nucleotides outside the gene matches: 0. Germline CDR1 reads MNHNS; CDR2 reads SASEGT. This CDR3 is built from 15 residues.

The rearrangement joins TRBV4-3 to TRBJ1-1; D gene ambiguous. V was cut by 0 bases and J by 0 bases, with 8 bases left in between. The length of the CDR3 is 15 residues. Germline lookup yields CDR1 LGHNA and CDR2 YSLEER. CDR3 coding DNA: TGCGCCAGCAGCCAAGAGAGGTCCATGAACACTGAAGCTTTCTTT. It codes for CASSQERSMNTEAFF.

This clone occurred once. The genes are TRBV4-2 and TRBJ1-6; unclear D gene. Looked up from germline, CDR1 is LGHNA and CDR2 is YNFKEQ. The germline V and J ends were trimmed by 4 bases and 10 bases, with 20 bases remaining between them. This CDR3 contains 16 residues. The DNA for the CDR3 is TGTGCCAGCAGCCCAGGTGAGGACCCCTCGTACTCACCCCTCCACTTT. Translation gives CASSPGEDPSYSPLHF.

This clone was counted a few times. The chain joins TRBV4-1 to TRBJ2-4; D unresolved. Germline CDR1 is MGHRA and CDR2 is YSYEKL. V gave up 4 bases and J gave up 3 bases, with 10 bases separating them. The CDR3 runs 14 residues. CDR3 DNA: TGCGCCAGCAGCCCCAGGATTGACAAAAACATTCAGTACTTC. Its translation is CASSPRIDKNIQYF.

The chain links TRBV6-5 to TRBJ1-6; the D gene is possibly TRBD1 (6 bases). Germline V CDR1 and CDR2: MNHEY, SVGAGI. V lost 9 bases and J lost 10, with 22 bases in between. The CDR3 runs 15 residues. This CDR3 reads CASSSGGTPGSPLHF. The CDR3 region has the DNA TGTGCCAGTTCATCAGGCGGGACACCCGGATCACCCCTCCACTTT.

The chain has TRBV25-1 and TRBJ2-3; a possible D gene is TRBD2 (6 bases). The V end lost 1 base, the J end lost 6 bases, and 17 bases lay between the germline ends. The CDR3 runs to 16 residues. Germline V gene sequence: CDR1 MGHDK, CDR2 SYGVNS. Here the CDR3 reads CASSESGSGRGDTQYF. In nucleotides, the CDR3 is TGTGCCAGCAGTGAATCCGGGAGCGGGCGCGGGGATACGCAGTATTTT.

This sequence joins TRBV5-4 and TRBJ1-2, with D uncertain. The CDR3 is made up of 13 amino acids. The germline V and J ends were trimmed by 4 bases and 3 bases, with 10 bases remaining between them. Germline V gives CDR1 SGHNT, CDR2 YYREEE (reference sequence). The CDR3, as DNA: TGTGCCAGCAGCCCGACGAGTGACTATGGCTACACCTTC. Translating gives CASSPTSDYGYTF. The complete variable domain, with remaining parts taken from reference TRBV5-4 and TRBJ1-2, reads ETGVTQSPTHLIKTRGQQVTLRCSSQSGHNTVSWYQQALGQGPQFIFQYYREEENGRGNFPPRFSGLQFPNYSSELNVNALELDDSALYLCASSPTSDYGYTFGSGTRLTVV.

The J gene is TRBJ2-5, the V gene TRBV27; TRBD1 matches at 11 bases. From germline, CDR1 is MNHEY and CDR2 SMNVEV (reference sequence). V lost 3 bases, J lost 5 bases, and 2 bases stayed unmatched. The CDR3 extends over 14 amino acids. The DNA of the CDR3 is TGTGCCAGCAGTTTGGACAGGGGGCAGGAGACCCAGTACTTC. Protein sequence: CASSLDRGQETQYF.

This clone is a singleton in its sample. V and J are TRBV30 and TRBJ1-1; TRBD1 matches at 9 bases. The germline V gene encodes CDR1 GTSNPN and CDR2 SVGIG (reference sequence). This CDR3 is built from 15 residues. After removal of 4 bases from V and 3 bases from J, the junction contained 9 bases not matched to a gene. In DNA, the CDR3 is TGTGCCTGGACTCTGCTACAGGGGGCGGACACTGAAGCTTTCTTT. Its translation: CAWTLLQGADTEAFF.

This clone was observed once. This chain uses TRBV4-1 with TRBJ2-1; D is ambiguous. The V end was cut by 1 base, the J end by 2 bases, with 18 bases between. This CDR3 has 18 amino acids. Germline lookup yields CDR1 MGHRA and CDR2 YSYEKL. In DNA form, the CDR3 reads TGCGCCAGCAGCCAAGTCGATCTAGGATTCACTACCTACAATGAGCAGTTCTTC. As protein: CASSQVDLGFTTYNEQFF.

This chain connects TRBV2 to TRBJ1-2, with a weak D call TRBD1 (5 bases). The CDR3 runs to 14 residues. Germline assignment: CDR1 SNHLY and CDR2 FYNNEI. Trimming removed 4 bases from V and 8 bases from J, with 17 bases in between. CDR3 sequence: CASSAVFQGGGYTF. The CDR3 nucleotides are TGTGCCAGCAGTGCGGTCTTTCAGGGAGGAGGCTACACCTTC.

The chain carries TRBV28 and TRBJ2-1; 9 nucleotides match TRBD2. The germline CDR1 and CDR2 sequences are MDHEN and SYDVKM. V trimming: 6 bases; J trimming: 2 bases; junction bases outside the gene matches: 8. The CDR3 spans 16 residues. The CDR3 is CASSPPGGGAYNEQFF. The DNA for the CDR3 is TGTGCCAGCAGCCCACCGGGCGGGGGGGCCTACAATGAGCAGTTCTTC.

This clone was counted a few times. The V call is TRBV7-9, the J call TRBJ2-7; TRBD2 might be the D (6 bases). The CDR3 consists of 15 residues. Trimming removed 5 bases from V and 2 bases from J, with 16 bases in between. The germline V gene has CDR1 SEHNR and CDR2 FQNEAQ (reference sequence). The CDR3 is CASSPSREEPYEQYF. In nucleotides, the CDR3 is TGTGCCAGCAGCCCGTCCAGGGAGGAACCCTACGAGCAGTACTTC.